Below are 7 T cell receptor beta chains sequenced from a single sample in a study of PD-1 blockade in mismatch repair-deficient tumors. Measured with immunoSEQ multiplex PCR; TCRdb has only the in-frame clones, and not every one. The repertoire holds fewer than 50,000 clones, with more than 75% as singletons. Source: peripheral blood, taken 4 weeks after starting pembrolizumab. The receptors shown here come from an adult with mismatch repair-deficient cancer.

The chain recombines TRBV18 with TRBJ2-3, with D unresolved. V was clipped by 3 bases and J by 6 bases, with 7 bases between them. The germline gives CDR1 KGHSH, CDR2 LQKENI. The CDR3 runs to 12 residues. The CDR3: CASSPSSDTQYF. CDR3 nucleotide sequence: TGTGCCAGCTCACCGAGCAGTGATACGCAGTATTTT.

The V call is TRBV6-6, the J call TRBJ2-2; D possibly matches TRBD1 or TRBD2 (5 bases each). Germline assignment: CDR1 MNHNY and CDR2 SVGAGI (reference sequence). The CDR3 extends over 15 amino acids. V was cut by 3 bases and J by 8 bases, with 16 bases left in between. Here the CDR3 reads CASSYTGTGVGELFF. The CDR3, as DNA: TGTGCCAGCAGTTATACCGGGACCGGGGTAGGGGAGCTGTTTTTT.

This chain joins TRBV5-4 and TRBJ2-1; 12 bases agree with TRBD2. CDR1 is SGHNT, CDR2 YYREEE, per germline (reference sequence). V lost 4 bases to trimming and J lost 6 bases; unmatched junction nucleotides: 8. The CDR3 runs 16 residues. The CDR3 here is CASSPPPTSGGNEQFF. Written as DNA, the CDR3 is TGTGCCAGCAGCCCTCCACCGACTAGCGGGGGCAATGAGCAGTTCTTC.

This rearrangement joins TRBV12-5 to TRBJ2-6; 9 positions agree with TRBD1. J was trimmed by 3 bases and V by 5 bases; bases with no gene match: 8. Per germline, CDR1 LGHNT and CDR2 FRNRAP. This CDR3 is 17 amino acids long. This chain's CDR3 is CASGKGQGLRGANVLTF. The CDR3 nucleotides read TGTGCTAGTGGTAAGGGACAGGGACTGCGTGGGGCCAACGTCCTGACTTTC. Filled out from reference TRBV12-5 and TRBJ2-6, the complete variable domain reads DARVTQTPRHKVTEMGQEVTMRCQPILGHNTVFWYRQTMMQGLELLAYFRNRAPLDDSGMPKDRFSAEMPDATLATLKIQPSEPRDSAVYFCASGKGQGLRGANVLTFGAGSRLTVL.

This chain uses TRBV7-2 with TRBJ2-1, with 10 bases aligning to TRBD2. CDR1 is SGHTA and CDR2 is FQGNSA in the germline V gene. V lost 5 bases and J lost 8; bases outside the gene matches: 6. The CDR3 spans 14 residues. The CDR3 protein is CASSTPGTSDEQFF. CDR3 DNA: TGTGCCAGCAGCACGCCGGGGACTAGCGATGAGCAGTTCTTC.

The chain uses TRBV6-4 and TRBJ2-7, with a possible D match to TRBD2 (6 bases). Trimming stripped 5 bases from V and 8 bases from J, with 13 bases between. This CDR3 region has 12 residues. Germline CDR1 reads MRHNA; CDR2 reads SNTAGT. The CDR3 sequence: CASSRGAGKQYF. The CDR3 DNA is TGTGCCAGCAGTAGGGGAGCGGGTAAGCAGTACTTC.

The rearrangement links TRBV7-3 to TRBJ2-5, with a tentative D call TRBD2 (5 bases). From germline, CDR1 is SGHTA and CDR2 FQGTGA. The V end was cut by 5 bases, the J end by 0 bases, with 16 bases between. This CDR3 has 16 amino acids. The CDR3 protein is CASSPKTGSNQETQYF. The CDR3 bases are TGTGCCAGCAGCCCCAAAACGGGGTCCAACCAAGAGACCCAGTACTTC.